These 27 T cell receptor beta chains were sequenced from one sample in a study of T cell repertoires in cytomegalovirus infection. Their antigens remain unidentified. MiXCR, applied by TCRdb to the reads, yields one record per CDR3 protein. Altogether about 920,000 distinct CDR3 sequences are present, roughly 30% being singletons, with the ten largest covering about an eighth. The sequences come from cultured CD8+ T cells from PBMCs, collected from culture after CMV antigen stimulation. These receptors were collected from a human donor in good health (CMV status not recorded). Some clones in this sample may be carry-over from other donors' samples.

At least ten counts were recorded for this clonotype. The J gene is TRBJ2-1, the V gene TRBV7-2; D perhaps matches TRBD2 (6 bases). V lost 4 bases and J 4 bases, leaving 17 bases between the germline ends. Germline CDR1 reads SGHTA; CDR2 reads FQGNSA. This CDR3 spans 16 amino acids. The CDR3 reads CASSSPGSGHYNEQFF. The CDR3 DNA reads TGTGCCAGCAGCTCCCCGGGTAGCGGACATTACAATGAGCAGTTCTTC. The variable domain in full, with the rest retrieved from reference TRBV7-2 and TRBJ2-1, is GAGVSQSPSNKVTEKGKDVELRCDPISGHTALYWYRQSLGQGLEFLIYFQGNSAPDKSGLPSDRFSAERTGGSVSTLTIQRTQQEDSAVYLCASSSPGSGHYNEQFFGPGTRLTVL.

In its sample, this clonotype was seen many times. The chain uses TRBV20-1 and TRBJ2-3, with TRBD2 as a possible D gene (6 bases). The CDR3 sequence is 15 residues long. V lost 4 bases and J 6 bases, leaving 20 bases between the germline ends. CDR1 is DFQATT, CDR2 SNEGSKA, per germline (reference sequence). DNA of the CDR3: TGCAGTGCTACGAAGGATAGCGGATACTCGGATACGCAGTATTTT. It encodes CSATKDSGYSDTQYF.

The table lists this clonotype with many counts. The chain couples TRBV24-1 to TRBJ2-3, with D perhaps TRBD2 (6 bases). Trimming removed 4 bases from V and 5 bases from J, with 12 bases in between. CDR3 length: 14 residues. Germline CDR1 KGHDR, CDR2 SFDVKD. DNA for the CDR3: TGTGCCACCAGTGAGGCGGGGCGGGGAGATACGCAGTATTTT. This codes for CATSEAGRGDTQYF.

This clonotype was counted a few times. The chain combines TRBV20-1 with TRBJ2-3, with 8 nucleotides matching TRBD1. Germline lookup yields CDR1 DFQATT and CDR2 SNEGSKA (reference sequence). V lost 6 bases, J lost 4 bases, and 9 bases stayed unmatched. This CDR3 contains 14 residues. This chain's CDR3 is CSAPQTGDADTQYF. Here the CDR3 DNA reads TGCAGTGCGCCCCAGACAGGGGACGCAGATACGCAGTATTTT.

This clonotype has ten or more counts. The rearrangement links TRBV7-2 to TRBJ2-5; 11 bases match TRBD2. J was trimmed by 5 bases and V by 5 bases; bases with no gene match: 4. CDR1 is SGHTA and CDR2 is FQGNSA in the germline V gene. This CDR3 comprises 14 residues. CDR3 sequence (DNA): TGTGCCAGCAGCCCCCGACTAGCGGGGGAGACCCAGTACTTC. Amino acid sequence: CASSPRLAGETQYF.

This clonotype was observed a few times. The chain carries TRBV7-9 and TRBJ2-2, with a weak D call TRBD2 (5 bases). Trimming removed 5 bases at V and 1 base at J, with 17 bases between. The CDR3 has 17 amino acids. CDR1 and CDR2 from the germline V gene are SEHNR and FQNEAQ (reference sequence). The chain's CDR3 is CASSPPSPAGNTGELFF. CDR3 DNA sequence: TGTGCCAGCAGCCCACCCTCCCCGGCGGGGAACACCGGGGAGCTGTTTTTT.

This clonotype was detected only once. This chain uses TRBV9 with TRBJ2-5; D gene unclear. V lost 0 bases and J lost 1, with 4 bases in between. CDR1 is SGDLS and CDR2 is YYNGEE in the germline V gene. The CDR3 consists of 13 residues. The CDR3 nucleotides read TGTGCCAGCAGCGTAGACCGCCAAGAGACCCAGTACTTC. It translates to CASSVDRQETQYF.

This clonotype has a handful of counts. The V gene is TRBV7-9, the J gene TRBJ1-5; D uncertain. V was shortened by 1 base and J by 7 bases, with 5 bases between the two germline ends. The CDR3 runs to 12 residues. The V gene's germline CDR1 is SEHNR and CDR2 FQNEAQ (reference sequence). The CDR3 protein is CASSLDLQPQHF. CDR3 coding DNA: TGTGCCAGCAGCTTAGATCTCCAGCCCCAGCATTTT.

CDR3 DNA: TGCGCCAGCAGCCATGAGACAGGCGAGCAGTACTTC. The encoded protein is CASSHETGEQYF. The chain combines TRBV4-1 with TRBJ2-7; tentative D call: TRBD1 (6 bases). The V and J ends lost 3 bases and 6 bases respectively, with 9 bases between them. The CDR3 consists of 12 residues. Germline V gene sequence: CDR1 MGHRA, CDR2 YSYEKL.

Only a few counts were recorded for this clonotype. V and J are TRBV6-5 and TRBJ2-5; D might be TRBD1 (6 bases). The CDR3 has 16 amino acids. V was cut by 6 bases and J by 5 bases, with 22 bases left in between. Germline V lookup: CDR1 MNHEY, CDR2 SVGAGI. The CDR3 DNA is TGTGCCAGCAGGAAAACCGGGACACTTATTTGGGAGACCCAGTACTTC. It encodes CASRKTGTLIWETQYF.

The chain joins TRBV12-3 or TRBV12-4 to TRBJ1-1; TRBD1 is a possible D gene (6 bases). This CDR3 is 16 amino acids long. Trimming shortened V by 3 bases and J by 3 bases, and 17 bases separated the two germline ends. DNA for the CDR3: TGTGCCAGCAGTTTCTGGCCGGGGGGCGAAGACACTGAAGCTTTCTTT. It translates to CASSFWPGGEDTEAFF.

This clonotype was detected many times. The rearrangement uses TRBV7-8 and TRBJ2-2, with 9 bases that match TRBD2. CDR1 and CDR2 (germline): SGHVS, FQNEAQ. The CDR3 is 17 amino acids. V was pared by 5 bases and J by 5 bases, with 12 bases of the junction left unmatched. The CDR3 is CASSHVTRGGATGELFF. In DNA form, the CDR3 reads TGTGCCAGCAGCCACGTTACGCGGGGGGGGGCGACCGGGGAGCTGTTTTTT.

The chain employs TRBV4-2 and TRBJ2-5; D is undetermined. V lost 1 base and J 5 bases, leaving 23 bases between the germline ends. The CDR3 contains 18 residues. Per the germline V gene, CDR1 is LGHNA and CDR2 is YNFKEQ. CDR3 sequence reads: CASSQGEVRTALGETQYF. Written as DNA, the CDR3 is TGTGCCAGCAGCCAAGGCGAGGTTAGGACGGCTTTGGGGGAGACCCAGTACTTC.

This CDR3 reads CASSLEADVNTEAFF. The CDR3 region has the DNA TGTGCCAGCAGCTTAGAGGCAGACGTGAACACTGAAGCTTTCTTT. The rearrangement uses TRBV7-6 and TRBJ1-1; D ambiguous. This CDR3 has 15 residues. Germline V CDR1 and CDR2: SGHVS, FNYEAQ. Trimming removed 1 base at V and 0 bases at J, with 9 bases between. Using reference TRBV7-6 and TRBJ1-1 for the parts outside the CDR3, the full variable domain is GAGVSQSPRYKVTKRGQDVALRCDPISGHVSLYWYRQALGQGPEFLTYFNYEAQQDKSGLPNDRFSAERPEGSISTLTIQRTEQRDSAMYRCASSLEADVNTEAFFGQGTRLTVV.

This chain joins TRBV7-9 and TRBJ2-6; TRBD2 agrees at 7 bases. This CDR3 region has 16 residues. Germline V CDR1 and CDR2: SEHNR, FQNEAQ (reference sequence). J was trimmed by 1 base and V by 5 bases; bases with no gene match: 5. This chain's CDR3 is CASSPGGRSGANVLTF. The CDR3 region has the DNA TGTGCCAGCAGCCCGGGGGGTAGATCTGGGGCCAACGTCCTGACTTTC.

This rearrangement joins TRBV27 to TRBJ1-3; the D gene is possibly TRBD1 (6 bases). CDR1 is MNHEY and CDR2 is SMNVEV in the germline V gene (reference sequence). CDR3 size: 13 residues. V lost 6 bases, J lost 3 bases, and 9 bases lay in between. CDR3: CASSRDNGNTIYF. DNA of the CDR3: TGTGCCAGCAGCCGGGACAATGGAAACACCATATATTTT.

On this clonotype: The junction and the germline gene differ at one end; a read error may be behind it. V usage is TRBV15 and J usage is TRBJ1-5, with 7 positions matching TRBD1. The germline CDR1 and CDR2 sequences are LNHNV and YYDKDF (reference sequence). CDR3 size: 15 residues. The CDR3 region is CATSRDWDSLGAQHF. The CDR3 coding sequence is TGTGCCACCAGCAGAGACTGGGACAGTCTCGGGGCCCAACATTTT. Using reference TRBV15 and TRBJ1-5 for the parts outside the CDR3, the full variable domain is DAMVIQNPRYQVTQFGKPVTLSCSQTLNHNVMYWYQQKSSQAPKLLFHYYDKDFNNEADTPDNFQSRRPNTSFCFLDIRSPGLGDTAMYLCATSRDWDSLGAQHFGDGTRLSIL.

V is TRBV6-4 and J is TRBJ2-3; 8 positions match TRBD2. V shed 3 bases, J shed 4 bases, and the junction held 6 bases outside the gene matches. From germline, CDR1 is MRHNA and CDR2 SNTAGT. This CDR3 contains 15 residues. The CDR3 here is CASSETGGPPDTQYF. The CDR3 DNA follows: TGTGCCAGCAGTGAGACGGGGGGGCCACCAGATACGCAGTATTTT.

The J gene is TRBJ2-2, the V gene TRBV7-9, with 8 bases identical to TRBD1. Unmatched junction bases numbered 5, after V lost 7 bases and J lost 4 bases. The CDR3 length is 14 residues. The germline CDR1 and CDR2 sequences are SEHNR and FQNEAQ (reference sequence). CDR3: CASTPTGGTGELFF. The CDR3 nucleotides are TGTGCCAGCACCCCCACAGGGGGCACCGGGGAGCTGTTTTTT.

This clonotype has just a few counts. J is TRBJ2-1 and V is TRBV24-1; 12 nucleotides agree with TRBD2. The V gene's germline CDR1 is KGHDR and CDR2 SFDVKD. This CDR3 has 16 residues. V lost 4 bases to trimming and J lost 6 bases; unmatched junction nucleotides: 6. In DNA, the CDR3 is TGTGCCACCAGTGACACTAGCGGGGGGAGGTTCAATGAGCAGTTCTTC. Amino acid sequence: CATSDTSGGRFNEQFF.

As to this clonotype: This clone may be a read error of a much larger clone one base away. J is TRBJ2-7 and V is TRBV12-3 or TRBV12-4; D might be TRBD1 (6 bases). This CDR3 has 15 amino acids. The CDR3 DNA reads TGTGCCAGCAGTTTAATACCGGACAGAGACTACGAGAAGTACTTC. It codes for CASSLIPDRDYEKYF.

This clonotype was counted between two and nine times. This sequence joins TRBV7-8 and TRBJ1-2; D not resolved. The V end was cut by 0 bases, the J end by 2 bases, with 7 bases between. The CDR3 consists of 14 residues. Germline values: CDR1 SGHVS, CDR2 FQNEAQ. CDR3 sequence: CASSLAPSNYGYTF. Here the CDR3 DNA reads TGTGCCAGCAGCTTAGCGCCATCCAACTATGGCTACACCTTC.

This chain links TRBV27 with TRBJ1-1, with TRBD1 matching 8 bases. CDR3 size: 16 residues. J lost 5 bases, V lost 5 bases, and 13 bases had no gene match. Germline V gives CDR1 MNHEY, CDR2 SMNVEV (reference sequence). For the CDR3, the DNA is TGTGCCAGCAGTCCCTGGACAGGGAGCCCGGGAACTGAAGCTTTCTTT. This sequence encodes CASSPWTGSPGTEAFF.

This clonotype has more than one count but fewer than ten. CDR3 nucleotides: TGTGCCAGCAGTTTGAGGACGCAGGGGGCGAAAGCGAATGAGCAGTTCTTC. Translation gives CASSLRTQGAKANEQFF. V usage is TRBV12-3 or TRBV12-4 and J usage is TRBJ2-1; 8 bases map to TRBD1. This CDR3 has 17 amino acids. With 3 bases clipped from V and 7 bases from J, the junction kept 14 bases outside the gene matches.

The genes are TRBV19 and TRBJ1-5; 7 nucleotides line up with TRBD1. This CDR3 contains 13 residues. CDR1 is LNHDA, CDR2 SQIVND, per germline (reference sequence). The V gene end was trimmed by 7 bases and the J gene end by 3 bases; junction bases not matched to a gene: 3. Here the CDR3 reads CASKGADNQPQHF. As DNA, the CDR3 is TGTGCCAGTAAGGGGGCAGACAATCAGCCCCAGCATTTT.

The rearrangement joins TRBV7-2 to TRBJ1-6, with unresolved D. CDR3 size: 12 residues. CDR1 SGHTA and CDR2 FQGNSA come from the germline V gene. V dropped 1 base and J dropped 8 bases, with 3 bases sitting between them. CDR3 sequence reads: CASSLGYSPLHF. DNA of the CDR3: TGTGCCAGCAGCTTAGGGTATTCACCCCTCCACTTT.

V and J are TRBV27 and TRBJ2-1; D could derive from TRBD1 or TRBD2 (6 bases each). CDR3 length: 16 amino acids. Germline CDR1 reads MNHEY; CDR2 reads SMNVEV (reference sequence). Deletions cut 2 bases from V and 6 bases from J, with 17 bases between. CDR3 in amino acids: CASSLIDGGPFNEQFF. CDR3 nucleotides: TGTGCCAGCAGTTTAATCGATGGGGGGCCGTTCAATGAGCAGTTCTTC.